The clone carrying this TCR beta chain showed up many times. CDR3 length: 16 amino acids. The V gene's germline CDR1 is ENHRY and CDR2 SYGVKD. Unmatched junction bases numbered 13, after V lost 8 bases and J lost 1 base. These data originate in a study of human T cells and chemical hapten exposure. Time point denoted: patch test 1, 2 weeks after DPC sensitization. Treatment of the sample: therapeutic diphenylcyclopropenone sensitization with weekly scalp DPC. TCRdb independently ran MiXCR on the RACE reads; one entry per CDR3 protein. The sample holds about 380,000 distinct CDR3 sequences, more than 4.5% seen once.

V is TRBV10-3 and J is TRBJ2-5; TRBD1 matches at 7 bases. Sequencing used whole blood, obtained in connection with sensitization to the hapten diphenylcyclopropenone (DPC). The receptor comes from a woman between 50 and 59 years old with alopecia areata. Some clones in this sample may be carry-over from other donors' samples. CDR3 amino acids: CAIAEGQVGFQETQYF. DNA for the CDR3: TGTGCCATCGCCGAAGGACAGGTGGGGTTCCAAGAGACCCAGTACTTC.